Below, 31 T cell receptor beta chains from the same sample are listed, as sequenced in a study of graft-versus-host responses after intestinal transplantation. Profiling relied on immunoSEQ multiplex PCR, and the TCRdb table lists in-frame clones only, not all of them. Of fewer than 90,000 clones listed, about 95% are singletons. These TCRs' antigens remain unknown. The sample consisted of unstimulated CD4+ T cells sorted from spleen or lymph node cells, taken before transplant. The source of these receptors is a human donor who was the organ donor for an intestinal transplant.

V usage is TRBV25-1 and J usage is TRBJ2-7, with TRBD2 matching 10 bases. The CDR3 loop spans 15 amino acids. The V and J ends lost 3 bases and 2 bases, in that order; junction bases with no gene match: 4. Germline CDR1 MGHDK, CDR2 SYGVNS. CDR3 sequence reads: CASSDAAGGPYEQYF. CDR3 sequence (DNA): TGTGCCAGCAGTGATGCAGCGGGGGGGCCCTACGAGCAGTACTTC.

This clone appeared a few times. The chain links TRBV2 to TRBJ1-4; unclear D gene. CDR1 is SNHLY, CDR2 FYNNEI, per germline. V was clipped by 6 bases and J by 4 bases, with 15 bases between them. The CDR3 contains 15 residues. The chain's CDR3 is CASRTDSAYNEKLFF. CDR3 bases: TGTGCCAGCAGGACCGATTCCGCGTATAATGAAAAACTGTTTTTT.

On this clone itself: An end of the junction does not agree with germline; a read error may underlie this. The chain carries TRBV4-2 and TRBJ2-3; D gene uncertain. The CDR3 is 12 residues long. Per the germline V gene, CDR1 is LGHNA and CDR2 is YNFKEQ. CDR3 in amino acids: CASSQEYSTVHF. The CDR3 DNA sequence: TGTGCCAGCAGCCAAGAGTATTCGACTGTGCATTTT.

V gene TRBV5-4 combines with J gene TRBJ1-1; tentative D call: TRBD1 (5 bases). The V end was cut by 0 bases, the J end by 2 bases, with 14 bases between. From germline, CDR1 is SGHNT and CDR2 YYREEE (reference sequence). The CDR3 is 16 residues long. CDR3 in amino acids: CASSLAGLGVNTEAFF. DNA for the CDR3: TGTGCCAGCAGCTTGGCAGGGTTGGGGGTAAACACTGAAGCTTTCTTT.

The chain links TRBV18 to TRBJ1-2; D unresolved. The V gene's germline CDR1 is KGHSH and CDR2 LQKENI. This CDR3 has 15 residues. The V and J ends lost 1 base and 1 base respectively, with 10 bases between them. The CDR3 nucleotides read TGTGCCAGCTCACCACTCGACACGGTTAACTATGGCTACACCTTC. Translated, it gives CASSPLDTVNYGYTF.

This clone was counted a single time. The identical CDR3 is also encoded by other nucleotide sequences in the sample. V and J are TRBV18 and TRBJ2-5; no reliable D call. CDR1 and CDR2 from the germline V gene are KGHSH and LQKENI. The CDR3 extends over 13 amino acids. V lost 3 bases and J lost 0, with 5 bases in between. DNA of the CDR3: TGTGCCAGCTCACCTCCCTACCAAGAGACCCAGTACTTC. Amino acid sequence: CASSPPYQETQYF.

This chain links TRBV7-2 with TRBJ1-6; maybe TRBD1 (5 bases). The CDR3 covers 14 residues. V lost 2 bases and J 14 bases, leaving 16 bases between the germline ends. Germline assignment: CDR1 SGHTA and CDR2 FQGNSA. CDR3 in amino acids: CASSLSAGPPALHF. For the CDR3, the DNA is TGTGCCAGCAGCTTAAGCGCGGGGCCCCCGGCCCTCCACTTT.

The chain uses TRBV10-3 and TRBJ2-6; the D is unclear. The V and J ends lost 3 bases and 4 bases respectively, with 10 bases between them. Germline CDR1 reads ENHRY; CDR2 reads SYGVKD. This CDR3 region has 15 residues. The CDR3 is CAISDTVVGANVLTF. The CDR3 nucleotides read TGTGCCATCAGTGATACGGTGGTCGGGGCCAACGTCCTGACTTTC.

Here the CDR3 reads CASSPLAGGFPGELFF. The CDR3 nucleotides read TGTGCCAGCAGCCCCCTAGCGGGGGGGTTTCCCGGGGAGCTGTTTTTT. The genes are TRBV2 and TRBJ2-2, with 12 nucleotides matching TRBD2. Germline CDR1 and CDR2: SNHLY and FYNNEI. J gave up 6 bases and V 6 bases, and 8 bases lay outside the gene matches. The length of the CDR3 is 16 residues.

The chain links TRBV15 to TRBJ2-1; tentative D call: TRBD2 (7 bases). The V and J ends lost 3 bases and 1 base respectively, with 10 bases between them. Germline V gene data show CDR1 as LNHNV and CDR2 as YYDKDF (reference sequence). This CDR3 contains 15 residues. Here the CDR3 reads CATSRKGGSYNEQFF. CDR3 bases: TGTGCCACCAGCAGGAAGGGGGGGTCCTACAATGAGCAGTTCTTC.

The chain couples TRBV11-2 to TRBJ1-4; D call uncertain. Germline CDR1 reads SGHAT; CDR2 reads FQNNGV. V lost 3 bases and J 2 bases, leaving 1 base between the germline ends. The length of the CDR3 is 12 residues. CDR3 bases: TGTGCCAGCAGCTTCACTAATGAAAAACTGTTTTTT. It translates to CASSFTNEKLFF.

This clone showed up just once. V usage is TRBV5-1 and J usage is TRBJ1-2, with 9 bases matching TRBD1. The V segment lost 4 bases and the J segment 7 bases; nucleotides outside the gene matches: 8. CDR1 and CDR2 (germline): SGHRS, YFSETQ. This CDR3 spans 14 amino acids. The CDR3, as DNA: TGCGCCAGCAGCGGGGACAGGGTCTCGGGTGGCTACACCTTC. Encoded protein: CASSGDRVSGGYTF.

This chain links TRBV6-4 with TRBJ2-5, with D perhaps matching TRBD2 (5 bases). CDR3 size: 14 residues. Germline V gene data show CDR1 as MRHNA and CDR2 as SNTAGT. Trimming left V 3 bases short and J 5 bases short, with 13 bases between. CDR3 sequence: CASSESGRGETQYF. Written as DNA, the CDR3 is TGTGCCAGCAGTGAGTCCGGACGAGGGGAGACCCAGTACTTC.

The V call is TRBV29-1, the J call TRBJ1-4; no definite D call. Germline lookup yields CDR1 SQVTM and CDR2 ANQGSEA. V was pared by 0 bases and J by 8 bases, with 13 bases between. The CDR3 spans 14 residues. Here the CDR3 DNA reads TGCAGCGTTGAAGATCCAGCGTCGAGAGAAAAACTGTTTTTT. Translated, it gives CSVEDPASREKLFF. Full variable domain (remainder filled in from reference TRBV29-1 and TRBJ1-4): SAVISQKPSRDICQRGTSLTIQCQVDSQVTMMFWYRQQPGQSLTLIATANQGSEATYESGFVIDKFPISRPNLTFSTLTVSNMSPEDSSIYLCSVEDPASREKLFFGSGTQLSVL.

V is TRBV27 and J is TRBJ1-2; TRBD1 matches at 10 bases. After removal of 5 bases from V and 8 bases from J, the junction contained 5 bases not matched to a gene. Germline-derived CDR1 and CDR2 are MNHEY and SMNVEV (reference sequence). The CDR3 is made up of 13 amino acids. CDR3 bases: TGTGCCAGCAGTCCTGGGACAGGGGCGGGCTACACCTTC. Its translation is CASSPGTGAGYTF.

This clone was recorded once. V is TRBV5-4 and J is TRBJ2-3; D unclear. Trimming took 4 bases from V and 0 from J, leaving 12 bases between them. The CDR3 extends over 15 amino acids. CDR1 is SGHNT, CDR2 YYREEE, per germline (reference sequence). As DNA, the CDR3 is TGTGCCAGCAGCCCAGTGGCCGGTAGCACAGATACGCAGTATTTT. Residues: CASSPVAGSTDTQYF.

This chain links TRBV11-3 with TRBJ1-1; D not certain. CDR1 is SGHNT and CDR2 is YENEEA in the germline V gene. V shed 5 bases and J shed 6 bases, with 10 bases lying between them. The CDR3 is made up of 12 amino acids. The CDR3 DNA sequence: TGTGCCAGCAGCGACCAGGAACCTGAAGCTTTCTTT. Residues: CASSDQEPEAFF.

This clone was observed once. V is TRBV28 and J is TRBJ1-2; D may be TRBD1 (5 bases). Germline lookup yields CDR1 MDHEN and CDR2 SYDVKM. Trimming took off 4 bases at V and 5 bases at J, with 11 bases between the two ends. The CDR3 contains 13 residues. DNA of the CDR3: TGTGCCAGCAGTTCCGGGACGGAGTATGGCTACACCTTC. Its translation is CASSSGTEYGYTF.

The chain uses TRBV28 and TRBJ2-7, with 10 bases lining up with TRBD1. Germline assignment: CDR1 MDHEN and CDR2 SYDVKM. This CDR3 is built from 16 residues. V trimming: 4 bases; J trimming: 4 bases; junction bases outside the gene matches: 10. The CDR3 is CASSSTTGGKPYEQYF. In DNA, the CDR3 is TGTGCCAGCAGTTCGACGACAGGGGGCAAGCCTTACGAGCAGTACTTC.

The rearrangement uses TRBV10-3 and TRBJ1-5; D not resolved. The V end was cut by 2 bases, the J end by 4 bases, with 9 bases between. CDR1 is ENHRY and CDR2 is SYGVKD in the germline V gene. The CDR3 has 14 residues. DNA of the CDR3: TGTGCCATCAGTGAGGGGGTGCGGAATCAGCCCCAGCATTTT. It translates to CAISEGVRNQPQHF.

The CDR3 sequence is CSVASRQGAYHSTDTQYF. The CDR3 coding sequence is TGCAGCGTTGCAAGTCGCCAGGGGGCGTACCATAGCACAGATACGCAGTATTTT. The J gene is TRBJ2-3, the V gene TRBV29-1; TRBD1 aligns across 8 bases. Trimming took 4 bases from V and 0 from J; bases not matched to a gene: 15. CDR3 length: 18 residues. Germline V gene lookup returns CDR1 SQVTM and CDR2 ANQGSEA.

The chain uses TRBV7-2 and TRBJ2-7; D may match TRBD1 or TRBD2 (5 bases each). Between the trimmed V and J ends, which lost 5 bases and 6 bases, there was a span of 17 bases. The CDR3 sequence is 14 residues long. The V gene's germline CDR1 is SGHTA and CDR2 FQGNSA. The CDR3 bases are TGTGCCAGCAGCCCGCGTCCCCGGGACGGCGAGCAGTACTTC. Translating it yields CASSPRPRDGEQYF.

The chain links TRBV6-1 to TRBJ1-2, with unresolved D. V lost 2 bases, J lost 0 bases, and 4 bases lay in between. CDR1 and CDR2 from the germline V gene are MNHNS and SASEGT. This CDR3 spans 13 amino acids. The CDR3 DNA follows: TGTGCCAGCAGTGAAATAACTAACTATGGCTACACCTTC. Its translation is CASSEITNYGYTF.

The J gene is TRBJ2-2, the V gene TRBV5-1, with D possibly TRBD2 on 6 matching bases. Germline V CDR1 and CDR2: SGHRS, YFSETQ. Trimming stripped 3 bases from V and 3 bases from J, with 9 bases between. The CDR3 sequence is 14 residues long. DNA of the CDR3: TGCGCCAGCAGCTCGGGACTGGACACCGGGGAGCTGTTTTTT. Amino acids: CASSSGLDTGELFF.

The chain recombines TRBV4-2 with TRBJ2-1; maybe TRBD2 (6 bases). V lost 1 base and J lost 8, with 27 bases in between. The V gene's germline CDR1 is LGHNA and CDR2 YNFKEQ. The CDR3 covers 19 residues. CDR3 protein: CASSQAFFLPPGVSDEQFF. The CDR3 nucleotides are TGTGCCAGCAGCCAAGCCTTTTTCCTCCCGCCGGGGGTGAGCGATGAGCAGTTCTTC.

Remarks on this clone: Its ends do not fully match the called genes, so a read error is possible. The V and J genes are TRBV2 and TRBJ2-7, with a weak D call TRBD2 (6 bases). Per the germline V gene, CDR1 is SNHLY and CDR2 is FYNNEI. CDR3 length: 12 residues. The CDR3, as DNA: TGTGCCAGCAGTGAAGCGCGCGGGGTTGGACGTTTC. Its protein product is CASSEARGVGRF.

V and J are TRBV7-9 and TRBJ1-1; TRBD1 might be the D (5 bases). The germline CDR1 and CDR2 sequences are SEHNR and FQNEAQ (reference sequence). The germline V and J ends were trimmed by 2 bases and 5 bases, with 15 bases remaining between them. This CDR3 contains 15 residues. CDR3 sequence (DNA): TGTGCCAGCAGCTTAATGGGGGTCGTAGCGACTGAAGCTTTCTTT. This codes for CASSLMGVVATEAFF. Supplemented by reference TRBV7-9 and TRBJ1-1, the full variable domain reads DTGVSQNPRHKITKRGQNVTFRCDPISEHNRLYWYRQTLGQGPEFLTYFQNEAQLEKSRLLSDRFSAERPKGSFSTLEIQRTEQGDSAMYLCASSLMGVVATEAFFGQGTRLTVV.

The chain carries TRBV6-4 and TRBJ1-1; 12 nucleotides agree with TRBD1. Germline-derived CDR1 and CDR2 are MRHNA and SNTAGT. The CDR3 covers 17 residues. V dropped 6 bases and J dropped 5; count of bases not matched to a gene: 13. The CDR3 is CASSDAGQGAPWTEAFF. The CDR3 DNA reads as TGTGCCAGCAGCGACGCGGGACAGGGGGCGCCCTGGACTGAAGCTTTCTTT.

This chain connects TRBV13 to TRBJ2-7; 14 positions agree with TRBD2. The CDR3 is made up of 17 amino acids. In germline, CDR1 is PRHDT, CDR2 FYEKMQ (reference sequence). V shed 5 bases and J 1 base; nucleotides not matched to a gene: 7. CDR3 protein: CASSPGTSGGRSYEQYF. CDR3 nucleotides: TGTGCCAGCAGCCCCGGGACTAGCGGGGGCCGATCCTACGAGCAGTACTTC.

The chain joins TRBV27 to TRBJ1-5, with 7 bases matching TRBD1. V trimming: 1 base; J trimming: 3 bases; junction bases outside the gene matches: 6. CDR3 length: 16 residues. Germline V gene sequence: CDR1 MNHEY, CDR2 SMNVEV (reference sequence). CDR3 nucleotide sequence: TGTGCCAGCAGTTTATTAGGGACAGCCAACAATCAGCCCCAGCATTTT. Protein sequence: CASSLLGTANNQPQHF.

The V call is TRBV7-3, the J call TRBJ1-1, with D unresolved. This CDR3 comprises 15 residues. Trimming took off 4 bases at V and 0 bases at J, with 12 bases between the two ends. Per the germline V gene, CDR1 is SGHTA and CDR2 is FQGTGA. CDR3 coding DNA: TGTGCCAGCAGCTCACTATATCAGTTGAACACTGAAGCTTTCTTT. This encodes CASSSLYQLNTEAFF.